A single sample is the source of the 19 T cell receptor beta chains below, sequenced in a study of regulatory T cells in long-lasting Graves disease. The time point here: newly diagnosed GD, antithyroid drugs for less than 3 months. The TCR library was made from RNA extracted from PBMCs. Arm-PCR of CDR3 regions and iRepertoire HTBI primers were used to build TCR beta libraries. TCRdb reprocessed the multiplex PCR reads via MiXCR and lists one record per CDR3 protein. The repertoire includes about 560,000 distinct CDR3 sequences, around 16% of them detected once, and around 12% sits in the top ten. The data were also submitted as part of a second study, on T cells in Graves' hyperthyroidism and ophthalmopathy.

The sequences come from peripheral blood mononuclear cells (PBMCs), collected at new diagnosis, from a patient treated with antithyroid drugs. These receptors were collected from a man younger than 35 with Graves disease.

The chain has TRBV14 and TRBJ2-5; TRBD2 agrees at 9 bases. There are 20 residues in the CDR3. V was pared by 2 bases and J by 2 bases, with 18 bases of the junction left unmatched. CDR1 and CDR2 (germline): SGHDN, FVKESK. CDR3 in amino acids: CASSQYKGLAYRRFQETQYF. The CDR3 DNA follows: TGTGCCAGCAGCCAATATAAGGGACTAGCCTATCGCCGATTTCAAGAGACCCAGTACTTC.

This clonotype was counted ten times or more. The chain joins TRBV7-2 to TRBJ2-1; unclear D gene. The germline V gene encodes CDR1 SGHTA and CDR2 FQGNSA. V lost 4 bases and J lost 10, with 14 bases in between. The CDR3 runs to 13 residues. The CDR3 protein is CASSSLLRNEQFF. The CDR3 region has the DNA TGTGCCAGCAGCTCTTTATTGCGTAACGAGCAGTTCTTC.

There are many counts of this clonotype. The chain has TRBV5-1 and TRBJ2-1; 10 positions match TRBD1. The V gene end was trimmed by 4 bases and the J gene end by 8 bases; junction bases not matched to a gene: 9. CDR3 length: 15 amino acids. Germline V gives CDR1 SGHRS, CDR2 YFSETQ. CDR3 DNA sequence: TGCGCCAGCAGCGATCGGGACAGGGGTTCCGATGAGCAGTTCTTC. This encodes CASSDRDRGSDEQFF.

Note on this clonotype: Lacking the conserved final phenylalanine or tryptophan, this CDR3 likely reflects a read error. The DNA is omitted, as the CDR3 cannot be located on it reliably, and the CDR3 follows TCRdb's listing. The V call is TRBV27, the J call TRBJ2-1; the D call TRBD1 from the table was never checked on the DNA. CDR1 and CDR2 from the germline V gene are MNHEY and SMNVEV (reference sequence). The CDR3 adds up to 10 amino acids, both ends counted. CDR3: CASSGTGASV.

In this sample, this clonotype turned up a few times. The CDR3 DNA sequence: TGTGCCAGCAGCTCCCCAGCTAACTATGGCTACACCTTC. It is translated as CASSSPANYGYTF. The chain employs TRBV3-1 and TRBJ1-2; D remains ambiguous. The CDR3 spans 13 residues. Germline lookup yields CDR1 LGHDT and CDR2 YNNKEL (reference sequence). Trimming cost V 5 bases and J 0 bases, with 7 bases left between them.

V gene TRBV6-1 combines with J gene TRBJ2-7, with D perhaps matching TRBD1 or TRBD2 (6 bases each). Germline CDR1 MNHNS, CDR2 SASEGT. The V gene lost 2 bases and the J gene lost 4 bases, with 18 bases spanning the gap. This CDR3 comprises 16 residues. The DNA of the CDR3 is TGTGCCAGCAGTGAACCGGGCCTCGGAGGGGGGTACGAGCAGTACTTC. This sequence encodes CASSEPGLGGGYEQYF.

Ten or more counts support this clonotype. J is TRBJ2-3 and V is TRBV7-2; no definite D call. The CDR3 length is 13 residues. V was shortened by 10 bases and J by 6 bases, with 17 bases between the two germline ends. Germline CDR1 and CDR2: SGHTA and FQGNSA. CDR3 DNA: TGTGCCATCTCTCGGCGTCTGGGGGATACGCAGTATTTT. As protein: CAISRRLGDTQYF.

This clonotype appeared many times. CDR3 sequence (DNA): TGTGCCAGCAGCCAAGGGGGCACGAGCAATCAGCCCCAGCATTTT. Translated: CASSQGGTSNQPQHF. The chain recombines TRBV12-3 or TRBV12-4 with TRBJ1-5; the match to TRBD1 covers 7 bases. V lost 6 bases to trimming and J lost 1 base; unmatched junction nucleotides: 6. This CDR3 spans 15 amino acids.

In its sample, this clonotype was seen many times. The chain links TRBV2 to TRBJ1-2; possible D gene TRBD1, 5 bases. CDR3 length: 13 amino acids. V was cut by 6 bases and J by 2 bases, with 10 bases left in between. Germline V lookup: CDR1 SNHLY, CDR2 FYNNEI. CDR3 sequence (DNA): TGTGCCAGCAGACCGGGACGGAACTATGGCTACACCTTC. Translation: CASRPGRNYGYTF. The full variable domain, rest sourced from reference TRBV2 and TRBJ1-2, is EPEVTQTPSHQVTQMGQEVILRCVPISNHLYFYWYRQILGQKVEFLVSFYNNEISEKSEIFDDQFSVERPDGSNFTLKIRSTKLEDSAMYFCASRPGRNYGYTFGSGTRLTVV.

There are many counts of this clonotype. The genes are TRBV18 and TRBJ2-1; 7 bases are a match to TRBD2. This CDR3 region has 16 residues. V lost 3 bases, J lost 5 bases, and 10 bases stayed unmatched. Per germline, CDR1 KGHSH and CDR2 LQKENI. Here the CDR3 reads CASSPRATGGDNEQFF. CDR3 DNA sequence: TGTGCCAGCTCACCGCGGGCGACTGGGGGGGACAATGAGCAGTTCTTC.

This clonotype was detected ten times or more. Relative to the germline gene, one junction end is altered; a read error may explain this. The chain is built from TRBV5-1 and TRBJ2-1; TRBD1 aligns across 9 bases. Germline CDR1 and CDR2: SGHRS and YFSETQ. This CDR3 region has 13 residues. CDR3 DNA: TGTGCCAGCAGCAGGGACAGGGACAATGAGCAGTTCTTC. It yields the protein CASSRDRDNEQFF.

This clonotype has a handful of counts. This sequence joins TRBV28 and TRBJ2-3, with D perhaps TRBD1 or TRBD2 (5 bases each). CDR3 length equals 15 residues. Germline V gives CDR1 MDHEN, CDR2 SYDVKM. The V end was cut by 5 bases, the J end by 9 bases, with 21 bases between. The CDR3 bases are TGTGCCAGCAGTAACCGGGACCGGTTCAATGGGACGCAGTATTTT. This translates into CASSNRDRFNGTQYF.

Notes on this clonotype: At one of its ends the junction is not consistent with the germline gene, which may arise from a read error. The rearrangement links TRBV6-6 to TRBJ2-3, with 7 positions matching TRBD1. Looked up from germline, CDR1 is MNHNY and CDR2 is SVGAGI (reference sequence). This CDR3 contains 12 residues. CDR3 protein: CASSYSTGLECF. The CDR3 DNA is TGTGCCAGCAGTTACTCGACAGGGCTGGAGTGTTTT.

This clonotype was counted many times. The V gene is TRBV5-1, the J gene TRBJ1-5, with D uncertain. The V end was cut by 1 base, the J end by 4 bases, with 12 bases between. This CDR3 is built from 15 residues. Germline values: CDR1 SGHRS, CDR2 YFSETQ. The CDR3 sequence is CASSLSWERNQPQHF. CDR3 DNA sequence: TGCGCCAGCAGCTTGAGTTGGGAGCGGAATCAGCCCCAGCATTTT.

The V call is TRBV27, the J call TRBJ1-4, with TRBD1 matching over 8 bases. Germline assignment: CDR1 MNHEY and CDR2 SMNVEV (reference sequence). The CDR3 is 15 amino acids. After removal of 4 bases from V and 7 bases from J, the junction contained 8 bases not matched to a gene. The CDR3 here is CASSSRTGMSEKLFF. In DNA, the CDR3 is TGTGCCAGCAGTTCAAGGACAGGGATGAGTGAAAAACTGTTTTTT.

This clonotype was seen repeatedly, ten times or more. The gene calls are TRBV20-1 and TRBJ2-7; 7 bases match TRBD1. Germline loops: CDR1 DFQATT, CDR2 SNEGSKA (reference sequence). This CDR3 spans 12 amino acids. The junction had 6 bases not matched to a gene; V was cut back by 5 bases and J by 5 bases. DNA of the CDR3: TGCAGTGCTCCGAGGGACAGCAACGAGCAGTACTTC. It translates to CSAPRDSNEQYF.

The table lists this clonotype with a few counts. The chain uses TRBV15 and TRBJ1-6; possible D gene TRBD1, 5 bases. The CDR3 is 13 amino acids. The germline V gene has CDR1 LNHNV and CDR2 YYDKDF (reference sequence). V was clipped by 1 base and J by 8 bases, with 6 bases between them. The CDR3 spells CATSRGGDSPLHF. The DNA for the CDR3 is TGTGCCACCAGCAGAGGGGGGGATTCACCCCTCCACTTT.

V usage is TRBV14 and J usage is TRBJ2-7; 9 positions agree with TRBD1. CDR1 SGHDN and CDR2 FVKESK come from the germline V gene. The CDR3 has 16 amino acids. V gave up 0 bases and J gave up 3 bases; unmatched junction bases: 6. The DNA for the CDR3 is TGTGCCAGCAGCCAAGATCTTGGGACAGGGTTCTACGAGCAGTACTTC. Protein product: CASSQDLGTGFYEQYF.

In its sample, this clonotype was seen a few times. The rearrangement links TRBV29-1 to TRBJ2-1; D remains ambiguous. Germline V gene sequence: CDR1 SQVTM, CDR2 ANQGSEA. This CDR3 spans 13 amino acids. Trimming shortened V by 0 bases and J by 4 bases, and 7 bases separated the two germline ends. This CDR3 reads CSVEEADYNEQFF. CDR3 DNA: TGCAGCGTTGAAGAGGCGGATTACAATGAGCAGTTCTTC.